The 7 T cell receptor beta chains presented below share a single source sample, sequenced in a study of CD8 T cell repertoires and HIV-1 epitope variants. For these TCRs, the target antigens are not known. Sequencing was performed with immunoSEQ multiplex PCR; in TCRdb, only in-frame clones are kept and a portion is missing. The top ten hold over 40% of the sample, which has roughly 1,800 clones, 73% seen once. Input material: cultured CD8+ T cells derived from PBMCs. The source is a male donor with HIV.

The V gene is TRBV6-5, the J gene TRBJ1-1, with D unresolved. Trimming took off 2 bases at V and 4 bases at J, with 17 bases between the two ends. This CDR3 has 16 residues. Germline V gene sequence: CDR1 MNHEY, CDR2 SVGAGI. The CDR3 protein is CASSYNAFGPVTEAFF. The CDR3 DNA sequence: TGTGCCAGCAGTTACAACGCCTTCGGGCCAGTCACTGAAGCTTTCTTT.

The chain couples TRBV9 to TRBJ2-7; 7 positions agree with TRBD2. Unmatched junction bases numbered 12, after V lost 4 bases and J lost 2 bases. Germline CDR1 SGDLS, CDR2 YYNGEE. CDR3 length equals 16 residues. CDR3 amino acids: CASSPSSGRGAYEQYF. CDR3 bases: TGTGCCAGCAGCCCTTCTAGCGGCCGAGGAGCCTACGAGCAGTACTTC.

The gene calls are TRBV27 and TRBJ2-5; 9 bases match TRBD1. Germline V lookup: CDR1 MNHEY, CDR2 SMNVEV (reference sequence). The V gene end was trimmed by 3 bases and the J gene end by 5 bases; junction bases not matched to a gene: 4. This CDR3 has 14 residues. CDR3 sequence (DNA): TGTGCCAGCAGTTTGCGGACAGGGGTCGAGACCCAGTACTTC. It translates to CASSLRTGVETQYF.

CDR3 residues: CASSPQGGYNEQFF. The CDR3 DNA follows: TGTGCCAGCAGCCCTCAGGGTGGCTACAATGAGCAGTTCTTC. The chain employs TRBV7-7 and TRBJ2-1; a weak D match, TRBD1 (5 bases). Germline CDR1 and CDR2: SSHAT and FNYEAQ (reference sequence). The CDR3 spans 14 residues. V was shortened by 5 bases and J by 3 bases, with 11 bases between the two germline ends.

This rearrangement joins TRBV10-2 to TRBJ2-3; D possibly corresponds to TRBD2 (5 bases). Germline CDR1 WSHSY, CDR2 SAAADI. The CDR3 has 17 residues. Deletions cut 3 bases from V and 2 bases from J, with 18 bases between. CDR3 DNA: TGCGCCAGCAGTGACGGGAATAGCGAGAGCTTCACAGATACGCAGTATTTT. It codes for CASSDGNSESFTDTQYF.

The chain recombines TRBV28 with TRBJ2-7; TRBD1 matches at 7 bases. V dropped 3 bases and J dropped 3; count of bases not matched to a gene: 2. The germline CDR1 and CDR2 sequences are MDHEN and SYDVKM. The CDR3 consists of 13 residues. This chain's CDR3 is CASSFRDSYEQYF. The CDR3 DNA reads TGTGCCAGCAGTTTCCGGGACAGCTACGAGCAGTACTTC.

This sequence joins TRBV29-1 and TRBJ1-3; D ambiguous. Germline-derived CDR1 and CDR2 are SQVTM and ANQGSEA. V was shortened by 5 bases and J by 0 bases, with 2 bases between the two germline ends. The CDR3 has 11 residues. CDR3 DNA sequence: TGCAGCGTTTACTCTGGAAACACCATATATTTT. It is translated as CSVYSGNTIYF.